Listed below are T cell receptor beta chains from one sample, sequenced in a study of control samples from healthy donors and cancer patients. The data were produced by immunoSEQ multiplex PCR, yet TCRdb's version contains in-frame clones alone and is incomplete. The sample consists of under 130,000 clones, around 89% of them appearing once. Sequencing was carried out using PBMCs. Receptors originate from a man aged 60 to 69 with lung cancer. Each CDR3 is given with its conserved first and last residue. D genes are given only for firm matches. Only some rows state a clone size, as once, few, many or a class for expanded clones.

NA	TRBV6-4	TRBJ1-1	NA	TGTGCCAGCAGTGACGGAACGGGACGTAACACTGAAGCTTTCTTT	CASSDGTGRNTEAFF
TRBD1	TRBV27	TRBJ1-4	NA	TGTGCCAGCAGCCCTGCCCCGGGACAGAAGAATGAAAAACTGTTTTTT	CASSPAPGQKNEKLFF
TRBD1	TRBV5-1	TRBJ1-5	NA	TGCGCCAGCAGCTTAGGGGACAGTTACGAGCCCCAGCATTTT	CASSLGDSYEPQHF
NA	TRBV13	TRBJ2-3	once	TGTGCCAGCAGCCCCCGACGGAAGCGGTCGAGTACAGATACGCAGTATTTT	CASSPRRKRSSTDTQYF
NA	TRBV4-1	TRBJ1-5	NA	TGCGCCAGCAGCCAACGGACCAGCAATCAGCCCCAGCATTTT	CASSQRTSNQPQHF
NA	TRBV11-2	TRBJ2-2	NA	TGTGCCAGCAGCTCGCGACTGTCCGGGGAGCTGTTTTTT	CASSSRLSGELFF
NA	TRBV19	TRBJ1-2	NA	TGTGCCAGTAGCTTCCAACCGGGATCAAACTATGGCTACACCTTC	CASSFQPGSNYGYTF
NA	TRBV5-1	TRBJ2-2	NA	TGCGCCAGCAGTTTTGACGCAGGAGGGACCGGGGAGCTGTTTTTT	CASSFDAGGTGELFF
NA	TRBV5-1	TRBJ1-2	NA	TGCGCCAGCAGCCTCCGCTCGGGTGTCTATGGCTACACCTTC	CASSLRSGVYGYTF
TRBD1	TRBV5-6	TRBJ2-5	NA	TGTGCCAGCAGCTCGACAGGGGGTTTCCAAGAGACCCAGTACTTC	CASSSTGGFQETQYF